The 24 T cell receptor beta chains in this list originate from one sample, sequenced in a study of blood T cell repertoires in COVID-19. Clones were sequenced by immunoSEQ multiplex PCR, and TCRdb holds only the in-frame ones, with some missing. The sample gives some 220,000 clones, around 82% of which show up once; 9.5% to 15% is in the top ten. The sequenced material came from peripheral blood. The receptor set was obtained from a human donor in a cohort sampled during active COVID-19.

This clone was seen a handful of times. The chain is built from TRBV24-1 and TRBJ1-5; D is undetermined. This CDR3 spans 12 amino acids. Trimming stripped 5 bases from V and 9 bases from J, with 10 bases between. Germline assignment: CDR1 KGHDR and CDR2 SFDVKD. CDR3 sequence (DNA): TGTGCCACCAGTGCCCAGCGGGGGCCCCAGCATTTT. Translation: CATSAQRGPQHF.

For this clone: The sample contains more than one DNA sequence encoding this CDR3. The genes are TRBV5-1 and TRBJ2-7, with 7 bases fitting TRBD1. From germline, CDR1 is SGHRS and CDR2 YFSETQ. The trim removed 5 bases at V and 3 bases at J, leaving 5 bases unmatched. The CDR3 covers 13 residues. The CDR3 sequence is CASSLRQGYEQYF. DNA for the CDR3: TGCGCCAGCAGTCTCCGACAGGGCTACGAGCAGTACTTC. Looking up the rest from reference TRBV5-1 and TRBJ2-7 gives the full variable domain: KAGVTQTPRYLIKTRGQQVTLSCSPISGHRSVSWYQQTPGQGLQFLFEYFSETQRNKGNFPGRFSGRQFSNSRSEMNVSTLELGDSALYLCASSLRQGYEQYFGPGTRLTVT.

The chain is built from TRBV19 and TRBJ1-1, with D perhaps matching TRBD1 (6 bases). Trimming pared 2 bases from V and 5 bases from J, leaving 12 bases between. The CDR3 runs 14 residues. Germline values: CDR1 LNHDA, CDR2 SQIVND (reference sequence). The CDR3 here is CASSINRVWTEAFF. DNA for the CDR3: TGTGCCAGTAGTATAAACAGGGTTTGGACTGAAGCTTTCTTT. The whole variable domain, filled in from reference TRBV19 and TRBJ1-1, reads DGGITQSPKYLFRKEGQNVTLSCEQNLNHDAMYWYRQDPGQGLRLIYYSQIVNDFQKGDIAEGYSVSREKKESFPLTVTSAQKNPTAFYLCASSINRVWTEAFFGQGTRLTVV.

The chain is built from TRBV19 and TRBJ2-5, with no clear D. Trimming stripped 4 bases from V and 1 base from J, with 7 bases between. CDR3 length: 13 amino acids. From germline, CDR1 is LNHDA and CDR2 SQIVND (reference sequence). In nucleotides, the CDR3 is TGTGCCAGTAGTAGACTGGCCCAAGAGACCCAGTACTTC. Translated, it gives CASSRLAQETQYF.

The rearrangement links TRBV19 to TRBJ2-7; TRBD2 might be the D (6 bases). Germline-derived CDR1 and CDR2 are LNHDA and SQIVND (reference sequence). CDR3 length: 14 amino acids. Trimming left V 3 bases short and J 0 bases short, with 9 bases between. The CDR3 sequence is CASSIWRDSYEQYF. The CDR3, as DNA: TGTGCCAGTAGTATTTGGCGGGACTCCTACGAGCAGTACTTC.

The V gene is TRBV24-1, the J gene TRBJ2-1; 10 bases fit TRBD1. The germline gives CDR1 KGHDR, CDR2 SFDVKD. There are 17 residues in the CDR3. The V gene end was trimmed by 2 bases and the J gene end by 1 base; junction bases not matched to a gene: 4. CDR3 loop: CATSDSDRGGSYNEQFF. CDR3 nucleotides: TGTGCCACCAGTGATTCGGACAGGGGGGGGTCCTACAATGAGCAGTTCTTC.

The rearrangement links TRBV24-1 to TRBJ2-1; 8 bases match TRBD1. From germline, CDR1 is KGHDR and CDR2 SFDVKD. The CDR3 is 17 residues long. V shed 4 bases and J 7 bases; nucleotides not matched to a gene: 14. CDR3 DNA sequence: TGTGCCACCAGTGAGTGGGAACTCCAGGGGGCTTGGAATGAGCAGTTCTTC. Its translation: CATSEWELQGAWNEQFF.

This chain connects TRBV12-5 to TRBJ2-7; a weak D match, TRBD1 (6 bases). Trimming removed 8 bases at V and 3 bases at J, with 20 bases between. The germline CDR1 and CDR2 sequences are LGHNT and FRNRAP. The CDR3 is made up of 15 amino acids. CDR3 nucleotides: TGTGCTAGTTTTCTTTGGCCGGGACACAACTACGAGCAGTACTTC. Encoded protein: CASFLWPGHNYEQYF.

The chain has TRBV28 and TRBJ2-4, with 8 bases identical to TRBD2. The germline CDR1 and CDR2 sequences are MDHEN and SYDVKM. Unmatched junction bases numbered 5, after V lost 6 bases and J lost 7 bases. The CDR3 sequence is 13 residues long. CDR3 in amino acids: CASSHQRENIQYF. The CDR3 DNA reads TGTGCCAGCAGCCATCAGCGGGAGAACATTCAGTACTTC.

The J gene is TRBJ2-6, the V gene TRBV5-1, with TRBD1 identical over 8 bases. The CDR3 has 17 amino acids. Germline lookup yields CDR1 SGHRS and CDR2 YFSETQ. V trimming: 7 bases; J trimming: 0 bases; junction bases outside the gene matches: 9. This CDR3 is CASSATGVSSGANVLTF. Written as DNA, the CDR3 is TGCGCCAGCTCGGCGACAGGGGTCTCCTCTGGGGCCAACGTCCTGACTTTC.

This clone has a single count. J is TRBJ1-2 and V is TRBV4-2, with D unresolved. V was trimmed by 0 bases and J by 3 bases, leaving 17 bases between them. CDR3 length: 17 amino acids. Germline CDR1 LGHNA, CDR2 YNFKEQ. CDR3 nucleotide sequence: TGTGCCAGCAGCCAAGATCTGTCTAGCGGCAGGTACTATGGCTACACCTTC. It codes for CASSQDLSSGRYYGYTF.

The chain employs TRBV2 and TRBJ2-3, with D maybe TRBD2 (5 bases). This CDR3 is 15 amino acids long. The germline V gene has CDR1 SNHLY and CDR2 FYNNEI. Trimming left V 7 bases short and J 0 bases short, with 14 bases between. As DNA, the CDR3 is TGTGCCAGCAAGAGACGGACTTCTAGCACAGATACGCAGTATTTT. It codes for CASKRRTSSTDTQYF.

This clone was seen ten or more times. This sequence joins TRBV4-3 and TRBJ2-6; D possibly corresponds to TRBD1 (6 bases). The germline CDR1 and CDR2 sequences are LGHNA and YSLEER. Trimming shortened V by 0 bases and J by 0 bases, and 12 bases separated the two germline ends. This CDR3 is built from 18 residues. The CDR3 region has the DNA TGCGCCAGCAGCCAAGATCCAAAAGGGGGCTCTGGGGCCAACGTCCTGACTTTC. Its translation is CASSQDPKGGSGANVLTF.

The rearrangement joins TRBV5-1 to TRBJ2-1, with 7 bases lining up with TRBD2. Trimming took 4 bases from V and 7 from J; bases not matched to a gene: 8. Looked up from germline, CDR1 is SGHRS and CDR2 is YFSETQ. The CDR3 runs 14 residues. The CDR3 DNA reads TGCGCCAGCAGCCAGGGAGGGCCAGGTAATGAGCAGTTCTTC. Protein: CASSQGGPGNEQFF. Together with reference TRBV5-1 and TRBJ2-1, the CDR3 gives the full variable domain: KAGVTQTPRYLIKTRGQQVTLSCSPISGHRSVSWYQQTPGQGLQFLFEYFSETQRNKGNFPGRFSGRQFSNSRSEMNVSTLELGDSALYLCASSQGGPGNEQFFGPGTRLTVL.

This clone has more than one count but fewer than ten. The V gene is TRBV6-1, the J gene TRBJ2-1, with a tentative D call TRBD1 (6 bases). In germline, CDR1 is MNHNS, CDR2 SASEGT. Trimming took 4 bases from V and 3 from J, leaving 19 bases between them. CDR3 length: 17 amino acids. The CDR3 spells CASSADPTGSFYNEQFF. The CDR3, as DNA: TGTGCCAGCAGTGCCGACCCGACAGGTTCTTTCTACAATGAGCAGTTCTTC.

The rearrangement joins TRBV6-5 to TRBJ2-7, with TRBD2 matching over 9 bases. This CDR3 contains 14 residues. After removal of 11 bases from V and 3 bases from J, the junction contained 11 bases not matched to a gene. Per the germline V gene, CDR1 is MNHEY and CDR2 is SVGAGI. CDR3 residues: CAGGLAGLLYEQYF. The CDR3 nucleotides read TGTGCCGGGGGCCTAGCGGGGTTGCTCTACGAGCAGTACTTC.

The rearrangement joins TRBV4-3 to TRBJ1-6, with unresolved D. This CDR3 region has 18 residues. Germline V CDR1 and CDR2: LGHNA, YSLEER. V lost 0 bases and J lost 0, with 12 bases in between. For the CDR3, the DNA is TGCGCCAGCAGCCAAGAGTCGGCAGCGAGCTCCTATAATTCACCCCTCCACTTT. Its protein is CASSQESAASSYNSPLHF.

The chain carries TRBV6-5 and TRBJ2-7; D gene unclear. CDR3 length: 13 residues. V lost 10 bases and J lost 1, with 14 bases in between. The germline V gene has CDR1 MNHEY and CDR2 SVGAGI. The DNA for the CDR3 is TGTGCCACCACCTCTTCGAGGTCCTACGAGCAGTACTTC. The encoded protein is CATTSSRSYEQYF.

The chain carries TRBV28 and TRBJ1-2; D is uncertain. The CDR3 length is 14 residues. Germline V lookup: CDR1 MDHEN, CDR2 SYDVKM. V shed 3 bases and J shed 4 bases, with 12 bases lying between them. The CDR3 sequence is CASSFGQIPYGYTF. Written as DNA, the CDR3 is TGTGCCAGCAGTTTTGGGCAGATACCCTATGGCTACACCTTC.

The chain joins TRBV6-5 to TRBJ2-7; 9 bases line up with TRBD2. Germline values: CDR1 MNHEY, CDR2 SVGAGI. The CDR3 loop spans 15 amino acids. Trimming removed 0 bases from V and 5 bases from J; junction bases left unmatched: 5. The DNA for the CDR3 is TGTGCCAGCAGTTACTCCGCGGGGGGGTCCCACGAGCAGTACTTC. Protein: CASSYSAGGSHEQYF.

The CDR3 sequence is CASSQGLGIGNTIYF. CDR3 DNA sequence: TGTGCCAGCAGCCAGGGACTTGGGATAGGAAACACCATATATTTT. The rearrangement links TRBV3-1 (or the pseudogene TRBV3-2) to TRBJ1-3; weak D call: TRBD1 (5 bases). V dropped 3 bases and J dropped 4 bases, with 13 bases sitting between them. CDR3 length equals 15 residues. Germline values: CDR1 LGHDT, CDR2 YNNKEL (reference sequence).

The gene calls are TRBV3-1 (or the pseudogene TRBV3-2) and TRBJ2-7; 10 bases fit TRBD1. V shed 2 bases and J 5 bases; nucleotides not matched to a gene: 15. The CDR3 is 18 amino acids. In germline, CDR1 is LGHDT, CDR2 YNNKEL (reference sequence). The CDR3 nucleotides are TGTGCCAGCAGCCAACTGATACGTCGGGACAGGGGTAACCACGAGCAGTACTTC. Amino acid sequence: CASSQLIRRDRGNHEQYF.

The chain links TRBV7-9 to TRBJ1-2; D is possibly TRBD1 (5 bases). Trimming stripped 5 bases from V and 2 bases from J, with 9 bases between. Germline CDR1 is SEHNR and CDR2 is FQNEAQ (reference sequence). CDR3 size: 13 residues. Here the CDR3 reads CASSPRQNYGYTF. The CDR3 DNA reads TGTGCCAGCAGCCCACGACAGAACTATGGCTACACCTTC.

This chain uses TRBV3-1 (or the pseudogene TRBV3-2) with TRBJ2-1, with D possibly TRBD1 on 8 matching bases. This CDR3 is built from 15 residues. The V end was cut by 2 bases, the J end by 4 bases, with 12 bases between. Germline CDR1 reads LGHDT; CDR2 reads YNNKEL (reference sequence). This CDR3 reads CASSQNRGGYNEQFF. As DNA, the CDR3 is TGTGCCAGCAGCCAAAACAGGGGGGGTTACAATGAGCAGTTCTTC.